The TCR beta chain under discussion was sequenced for a study of blood T cell repertoires in COVID-19. Study processing details: Reference gene primer amplification yielded estimated nucleated cell counts. Sequenced by immunoSEQ multiplex PCR; TCRdb stores in-frame clones only, minus some. V and J calls and clone size are those listed in that table; D and trimming were worked out from the DNA. The sample consists of 85,000 to 130,000 clones, roughly two thirds of them appearing once. Material: peripheral blood. The clonotype comes from a human donor with acute or convalescent COVID-19. The donor label of this sample is uncertain.

CDR3 region: CATSGGGLQGNTEAFF. CDR3 in DNA: TGTGCCACCAGTGGCGGAGGATTACAAGGGAACACTGAAGCTTTCTTT. This chain joins TRBV24-1 and TRBJ1-1; D not resolved. The CDR3 extends over 16 amino acids. CDR1 KGHDR and CDR2 SFDVKD come from the germline V gene. Trimming removed 5 bases from V and 1 base from J, with 16 bases in between.